This TCR beta chain was captured by sequencing in a study of blood T cell repertoires in COVID-19. For the study at large: Acute and convalescent COVID-19 samples came from the United States, Italy and Spain. Sample material is recorded as cDNA or gDNA derived from T cells, B-cell-depleted T cells, or PBMCs.

The CDR3 runs 15 residues. CDR1 LGHNA and CDR2 YSLEER come from the germline V gene. The junction had 10 bases not matched to a gene; V was cut back by 8 bases and J by 4 bases. Sequencing used immunoSEQ multiplex PCR; TCRdb keeps in-frame clones, though not all of them. The sample consists of 4,000 or so clones, more than 70% of them appearing once. The chain couples TRBV4-3 to TRBJ1-3, with 8 bases matching TRBD1. The TCR was taken from a woman between 65 and 79 years old with active COVID-19. Sequences were obtained from peripheral blood. The CDR3 bases are TGCGCCAGCTCACCCGGGGCAGGGGGCGGAAACACCATATATTTT. It encodes CASSPGAGGGNTIYF.